This entry lists 28 T cell receptor beta chains sequenced from one sample in a study of blood T cell repertoires in COVID-19. Sequencing used immunoSEQ multiplex PCR; TCRdb keeps in-frame clones, though not all of them. Here the sample spans around 320,000 clones, approximately 89% being singletons. Sequencing was done on a sample of PBMCs or T cells enriched from blood (not recorded which). Receptors were obtained from a woman in her forties or fifties who had been exposed to COVID-19.

The V and J genes are TRBV28 and TRBJ1-3; D is possibly TRBD1 (5 bases). There are 13 residues in the CDR3. Trimming stripped 5 bases from V and 11 bases from J, with 16 bases between. CDR1 and CDR2 (germline): MDHEN, SYDVKM. The CDR3 DNA reads as TGTGCCAGCAGTCCCCCCCGGGGGGACCCCATATATTTT. This encodes CASSPPRGDPIYF.

This chain connects TRBV19 to TRBJ1-1; 9 bases match TRBD1. Germline lookup yields CDR1 LNHDA and CDR2 SQIVND (reference sequence). The CDR3 is made up of 18 amino acids. Trimming took 5 bases from V and 0 from J; bases not matched to a gene: 13. The CDR3 loop is CASSVGQGLLQLNTEAFF. Written as DNA, the CDR3 is TGTGCCAGTAGTGTCGGACAGGGGTTGCTGCAGCTGAACACTGAAGCTTTCTTT.

The rearrangement links TRBV3-1 (or the pseudogene TRBV3-2) to TRBJ2-6, with 7 bases aligning to TRBD1. The CDR3 totals 15 residues. Trimming removed 9 bases from V and 0 bases from J; junction bases left unmatched: 5. CDR1 is LGHDT, CDR2 YNNKEL, per germline (reference sequence). For the CDR3, the DNA is TGTGCCAGTGGGACAGCCATCTCTGGGGCCAACGTCCTGACTTTC. Amino acid sequence: CASGTAISGANVLTF.

The rearrangement uses TRBV19 and TRBJ1-5; the D is unclear. Trimming removed 4 bases from V and 7 bases from J, with 17 bases in between. Germline V gives CDR1 LNHDA, CDR2 SQIVND (reference sequence). CDR3 length equals 15 residues. In DNA, the CDR3 is TGTGCCAGTAGTAGCCTGGGTACCTCTAGGCAGCCCCAGCATTTT. Residues: CASSSLGTSRQPQHF. The full variable domain, rest sourced from reference TRBV19 and TRBJ1-5, is DGGITQSPKYLFRKEGQNVTLSCEQNLNHDAMYWYRQDPGQGLRLIYYSQIVNDFQKGDIAEGYSVSREKKESFPLTVTSAQKNPTAFYLCASSSLGTSRQPQHFGDGTRLSIL.

This clone was observed a single time. DNA for the CDR3: TGTGCCAGCAGCTTAGCGGGCGTGGTGGGAGGTTCGCCCCCCTACGATGGCTACACCTTC. Protein sequence: CASSLAGVVGGSPPYDGYTF. This chain connects TRBV7-2 to TRBJ1-2; D unclear. V gave up 0 bases and J gave up 6 bases, with 29 bases separating them. Germline loops: CDR1 SGHTA, CDR2 FQGNSA. This CDR3 is built from 20 residues.

Here the CDR3 DNA reads TGCGCCAGCAGCGGGAGCGGGGGGGCCCAAGAGACCCAGTACTTC. Translation: CASSGSGGAQETQYF. The chain couples TRBV5-1 to TRBJ2-5; 10 bases line up with TRBD2. The CDR3 is made up of 15 amino acids. Germline CDR1 is SGHRS and CDR2 is YFSETQ. V shed 4 bases and J 1 base; nucleotides not matched to a gene: 4.

The rearrangement links TRBV18 to TRBJ1-2, with TRBD1 matching 8 bases. The CDR3 is made up of 13 amino acids. Trimming cost V 6 bases and J 5 bases; bases outside gene matches: 5. CDR1 KGHSH and CDR2 LQKENI come from the germline V gene. The CDR3 DNA follows: TGTGCCAGCTCTTTGGACAGGGATTATGGCTACACCTTC. Its translation: CASSLDRDYGYTF.

The chain employs TRBV6-5 and TRBJ1-2; the D gene is possibly TRBD1 (6 bases). Germline V lookup: CDR1 MNHEY, CDR2 SVGAGI. Trimming shortened V by 6 bases and J by 8 bases, and 19 bases separated the two germline ends. This CDR3 is built from 14 residues. CDR3 loop: CASRTAGVRSGYTF. In DNA form, the CDR3 reads TGTGCCAGCAGAACCGCAGGGGTCCGGAGCGGCTACACCTTC.

The CDR3 reads CASSSLSGSGYTF. The CDR3 nucleotides read TGTGCCAGCAGTTCATTATCGGGGAGCGGCTACACCTTC. The V call is TRBV28, the J call TRBJ1-2; D not certain. Germline V gene sequence: CDR1 MDHEN, CDR2 SYDVKM. The CDR3 spans 13 residues. The V end was cut by 4 bases, the J end by 8 bases, with 14 bases between.

The CDR3 loop is CASSFQTGGNTIYF. The DNA of the CDR3 is TGTGCCAGCAGCTTCCAGACTGGTGGAAACACCATATATTTT. This chain joins TRBV11-2 and TRBJ1-3; no firm D call. Trimming stripped 3 bases from V and 3 bases from J, with 9 bases between. The CDR3 runs 14 residues. Germline values: CDR1 SGHAT, CDR2 FQNNGV.

J is TRBJ2-5 and V is TRBV19; D ambiguous. V lost 6 bases, J lost 5 bases, and 13 bases lay in between. The CDR3 covers 13 residues. Germline V gives CDR1 LNHDA, CDR2 SQIVND (reference sequence). CDR3 in amino acids: CASSSFGAETQYF. The CDR3 nucleotides read TGTGCCAGTAGCTCCTTTGGTGCGGAGACCCAGTACTTC. The variable domain in full, completed from reference TRBV19 and TRBJ2-5, reads DGGITQSPKYLFRKEGQNVTLSCEQNLNHDAMYWYRQDPGQGLRLIYYSQIVNDFQKGDIAEGYSVSREKKESFPLTVTSAQKNPTAFYLCASSSFGAETQYFGPGTRLLVL.

The chain uses TRBV27 and TRBJ2-1; tentative D call: TRBD2 (6 bases). CDR1 MNHEY and CDR2 SMNVEV come from the germline V gene (reference sequence). The CDR3 sequence is 16 residues long. V was pared by 2 bases and J by 4 bases, with 15 bases between. CDR3 protein: CASSLLGGNTYNEQFF. DNA for the CDR3: TGTGCCAGCAGTTTACTTGGCGGGAACACTTACAATGAGCAGTTCTTC.

The chain has TRBV10-3 and TRBJ2-2, with TRBD2 matching over 11 bases. The CDR3 has 16 residues. Per the germline V gene, CDR1 is ENHRY and CDR2 is SYGVKD. With 4 bases clipped from V and 4 bases from J, the junction kept 5 bases outside the gene matches. The CDR3 here is CAISATSGGSTGELFF. The CDR3 nucleotides are TGTGCCATCAGTGCCACTAGCGGGGGTAGCACCGGGGAGCTGTTTTTT.

The chain combines TRBV2 with TRBJ2-7; the D gene is possibly TRBD2 (5 bases). Trimming left V 5 bases short and J 2 bases short, with 13 bases between. Germline-derived CDR1 and CDR2 are SNHLY and FYNNEI. CDR3 length: 14 residues. The CDR3 nucleotides read TGTGCCAGCAGTAAAAGCGGTGGAACCTACGAGCAGTACTTC. This gives the protein CASSKSGGTYEQYF.

The gene calls are TRBV19 and TRBJ2-7; 8 bases line up with TRBD1. Germline CDR1 is LNHDA and CDR2 is SQIVND (reference sequence). This CDR3 has 14 amino acids. V was clipped by 3 bases and J by 2 bases; unmatched bases: 3. CDR3: CASSMNRGAYEQYF. The CDR3 DNA sequence: TGTGCCAGTAGTATGAACAGGGGGGCCTACGAGCAGTACTTC.

The V call is TRBV6-1, the J call TRBJ2-1; 10 bases map to TRBD1. Germline lookup yields CDR1 MNHNS and CDR2 SASEGT. After removal of 3 bases from V and 9 bases from J, the junction contained 8 bases not matched to a gene. This CDR3 is built from 15 residues. The CDR3 region has the DNA TGTGCCAGCAGTGATGGGGGACAGGGGCCAAGTGAGCAGTTCTTC. Its translation is CASSDGGQGPSEQFF.

The gene calls are TRBV28 and TRBJ1-2; possibly TRBD1 for D (6 bases). V was cut by 8 bases and J by 8 bases, with 18 bases left in between. This CDR3 has 13 amino acids. Germline V gene lookup returns CDR1 MDHEN and CDR2 SYDVKM. The CDR3 sequence: CASYRVYGDGYTF. Written as DNA, the CDR3 is TGTGCCAGCTACAGGGTATATGGGGACGGCTACACCTTC.

The V call is TRBV29-1, the J call TRBJ1-4; no clear D. Germline CDR1 reads SQVTM; CDR2 reads ANQGSEA. The V end was cut by 6 bases, the J end by 7 bases, with 9 bases between. CDR3 length: 11 residues. CDR3 in amino acids: CSVPSSEKLFF. The CDR3 DNA follows: TGCAGCGTGCCTTCCAGTGAAAAACTGTTTTTT.

This clone has more than one count but fewer than ten. The V call is TRBV2, the J call TRBJ1-5; TRBD1 is a possible D gene (6 bases). CDR3 length: 17 amino acids. Trimming pared 5 bases from V and 0 bases from J, leaving 17 bases between. Germline assignment: CDR1 SNHLY and CDR2 FYNNEI. In DNA form, the CDR3 reads TGTGCCAGCAGTAGGCAGACAGGTGGATATAGCAATCAGCCCCAGCATTTT. As protein: CASSRQTGGYSNQPQHF.

The chain recombines TRBV18 with TRBJ1-3; D uncertain. V lost 3 bases and J 0 bases, leaving 9 bases between the germline ends. Germline loops: CDR1 KGHSH, CDR2 LQKENI. This CDR3 has 15 amino acids. The CDR3 region is CASSPIRDSGNTIYF. The CDR3 DNA sequence: TGTGCCAGCTCACCGATCCGGGACTCTGGAAACACCATATATTTT.

V gene TRBV7-2 combines with J gene TRBJ2-1, with 8 bases identical to TRBD1. Germline-derived CDR1 and CDR2 are SGHTA and FQGNSA. J was trimmed by 8 bases and V by 2 bases; bases with no gene match: 11. CDR3 length: 16 amino acids. This chain's CDR3 is CASSLNSGQGADEQFF. In DNA, the CDR3 is TGTGCCAGCAGCTTAAATTCCGGACAGGGCGCTGATGAGCAGTTCTTC. The full variable domain, in which reference TRBV7-2 and TRBJ2-1 provide the parts outside the CDR3, is GAGVSQSPSNKVTEKGKDVELRCDPISGHTALYWYRQSLGQGLEFLIYFQGNSAPDKSGLPSDRFSAERTGGSVSTLTIQRTQQEDSAVYLCASSLNSGQGADEQFFGPGTRLTVL.

This clone was observed once. The chain combines TRBV30 with TRBJ1-2; 8 bases align to TRBD1. Germline V gene sequence: CDR1 GTSNPN, CDR2 SVGIG (reference sequence). The CDR3 runs to 16 residues. Trimming at V came to 0 bases and at J to 8 bases, leaving 14 bases not matched to a gene. The CDR3 bases are TGTGCCTGGAGTGTTCCACAGGGGGTGAAAGGAAAAGGCTACACCTTC. Its protein is CAWSVPQGVKGKGYTF.

This rearrangement joins TRBV5-1 to TRBJ2-5, with D perhaps TRBD2 (5 bases). This CDR3 contains 14 residues. V was trimmed by 4 bases and J by 9 bases, leaving 19 bases between them. In germline, CDR1 is SGHRS, CDR2 YFSETQ. The CDR3 DNA reads TGCGCCAGCAGCGACCCAGGATCGGGCGGGCCCCAGTACTTC. It is translated as CASSDPGSGGPQYF.

This sequence joins TRBV7-9 and TRBJ2-1; tentatively, D is TRBD1 (5 bases). Looked up from germline, CDR1 is SEHNR and CDR2 is FQNEAQ (reference sequence). There are 14 residues in the CDR3. V was shortened by 7 bases and J by 9 bases, with 19 bases between the two germline ends. CDR3 loop: CASTPRPRVGEQFF. In DNA form, the CDR3 reads TGTGCCAGCACCCCAAGGCCCAGGGTCGGTGAGCAGTTCTTC.

This sequence joins TRBV3-1 (or the pseudogene TRBV3-2) and TRBJ2-1; D remains unclear. V gave up 3 bases and J gave up 10 bases, with 10 bases separating them. Per germline, CDR1 LGHDT and CDR2 YNNKEL (reference sequence). The CDR3 runs to 12 residues. The CDR3 region is CASSQSPREQFF. CDR3 nucleotide sequence: TGTGCCAGCAGCCAGAGTCCTAGAGAGCAGTTCTTC.

The chain links TRBV11-3 to TRBJ2-3; weak D call: TRBD1 (6 bases). The CDR3 sequence is 15 residues long. The V end was cut by 5 bases, the J end by 2 bases, with 14 bases between. CDR1 is SGHNT and CDR2 is YENEEA in the germline V gene. For the CDR3, the DNA is TGTGCCAGCAGCCCAGGACAGACAAACACAGATACGCAGTATTTT. Translation: CASSPGQTNTDTQYF.

The CDR3 region has the DNA TGTGCCAGCAGTGAAACGCCGGTCTTTAATTCACCCCTCCACTTT. Translation: CASSETPVFNSPLHF. V is TRBV6-1 and J is TRBJ1-6; D remains unclear. The CDR3 spans 15 residues. Germline assignment: CDR1 MNHNS and CDR2 SASEGT. V lost 2 bases, J lost 6 bases, and 11 bases lay in between.

The chain has TRBV6-1 and TRBJ2-3, with D possibly TRBD2 on 5 matching bases. The CDR3 totals 17 residues. Trimming left V 4 bases short and J 2 bases short, with 19 bases between. The V gene's germline CDR1 is MNHNS and CDR2 SASEGT. Written as DNA, the CDR3 is TGTGCCAGCAGTGTCTTTATGATACTAGACGACACAGATACGCAGTATTTT. As protein: CASSVFMILDDTDTQYF.